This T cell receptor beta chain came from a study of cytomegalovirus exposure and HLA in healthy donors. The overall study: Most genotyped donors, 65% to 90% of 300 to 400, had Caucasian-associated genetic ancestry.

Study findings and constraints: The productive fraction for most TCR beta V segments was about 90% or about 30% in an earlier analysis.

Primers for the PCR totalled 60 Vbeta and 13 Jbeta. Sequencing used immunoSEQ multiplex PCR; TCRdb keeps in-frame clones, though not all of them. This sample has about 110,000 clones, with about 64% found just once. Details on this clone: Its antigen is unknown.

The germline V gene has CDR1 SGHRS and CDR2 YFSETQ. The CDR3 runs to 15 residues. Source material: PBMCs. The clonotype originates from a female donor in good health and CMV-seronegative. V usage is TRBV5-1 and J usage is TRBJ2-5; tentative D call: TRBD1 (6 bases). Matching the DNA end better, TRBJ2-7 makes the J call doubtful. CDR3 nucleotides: TGCGCCAGCAGCTTGGGTGGGACATCACCCTACGAGCAGTACTTC. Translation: CASSLGGTSPYEQYF.